The 12 T cell receptor beta chains reported below all come from one sample, sequenced in a study of T cell responses to AZD1222 COVID-19 vaccine (dated by TCRdb to the early 2020s). The sample's time point, from its label and the paper: baseline before first vaccination. The method was the immunoSEQ multiplex PCR assay. The table comes from immuneACCESS by way of TCRdb, which keeps in-frame sequences with V and J called. Part of the clones is missing from these tables; in studies checked, under half for an unresolved V gene and the rest for unknown reasons. This sample comprises 90,000 to 150,000 clones, approximately 90% of them detected only once. The ten largest account for about 3.7% of the sample. Sequences were derived from peripheral blood, sampled on day 0 of AZD1222 vaccination. These receptor sequences come from an adult in good health.

This clone turned up a few times. The J gene is TRBJ1-6, the V gene TRBV19, with 9 bases fitting TRBD1. This CDR3 spans 14 amino acids. CDR1 is LNHDA and CDR2 is SQIVND in the germline V gene (reference sequence). With V trimmed by 7 bases and J by 9 bases, 7 bases remained unmatched. CDR3 in amino acids: CASKPGQGASPLHF. The CDR3 DNA sequence: TGTGCCAGTAAGCCGGGACAGGGTGCTTCACCCCTCCACTTT. Together with reference TRBV19 and TRBJ1-6, the CDR3 gives the full variable domain: DGGITQSPKYLFRKEGQNVTLSCEQNLNHDAMYWYRQDPGQGLRLIYYSQIVNDFQKGDIAEGYSVSREKKESFPLTVTSAQKNPTAFYLCASKPGQGASPLHFGNGTRLTVT.

This clone was found a few times. Here the CDR3 DNA reads TGTGCCAGCACCAAAACCTTACACGGCCCCTACGAGCAGTACTTC. Translated, it gives CASTKTLHGPYEQYF. The chain recombines TRBV6-5 with TRBJ2-7; D unclear. V lost 7 bases and J 2 bases, leaving 18 bases between the germline ends. From germline, CDR1 is MNHEY and CDR2 SVGAGI. CDR3 size: 15 residues.

The chain employs TRBV29-1 and TRBJ2-1; possible D gene TRBD2, 6 bases. The germline V gene encodes CDR1 SQVTM and CDR2 ANQGSEA. Trimming cost V 4 bases and J 10 bases, with 26 bases left between them. The CDR3 has 16 residues. The CDR3 loop reads CSVGVREGERALEQFF. CDR3 nucleotides: TGCAGCGTTGGGGTCCGAGAGGGCGAGCGGGCTTTGGAGCAGTTCTTC.

The chain links TRBV7-8 to TRBJ2-1; maybe TRBD1 (6 bases). Trimming removed 5 bases from V and 2 bases from J, with 13 bases in between. Per the germline V gene, CDR1 is SGHVS and CDR2 is FQNEAQ. The CDR3 extends over 15 amino acids. The CDR3 DNA reads as TGTGCCAGCAGCGTTGGACAGACCACCTACAATGAGCAGTTCTTC. Translated: CASSVGQTTYNEQFF.

The rearrangement joins TRBV5-4 to TRBJ1-6, with D unclear. This CDR3 is built from 13 residues. CDR1 is SGHNT, CDR2 YYREEE, per germline (reference sequence). The V end lost 2 bases, the J end lost 9 bases, and 9 bases lay between the germline ends. For the CDR3, the DNA is TGTGCCAGCAGCTTAGCTCGCGGTTCACCCCTCCACTTT. As protein: CASSLARGSPLHF.

The gene calls are TRBV25-1 and TRBJ1-1, with TRBD1 identical over 7 bases. This CDR3 is built from 15 residues. J gave up 7 bases and V 7 bases, and 15 bases lay outside the gene matches. Germline V lookup: CDR1 MGHDK, CDR2 SYGVNS. CDR3 nucleotides: TGTGCCAGCACCCCGCGGCAAGGGGGCTCAGGTGAAGCTTTCTTT. Translated, it gives CASTPRQGGSGEAFF. The variable domain in full, completed from reference TRBV25-1 and TRBJ1-1, reads EADIYQTPRYLVIGTGKKITLECSQTMGHDKMYWYQQDPGMELHLIHYSYGVNSTEKGDLSSESTVSRIRTEHFPLTLESARPSHTSQYLCASTPRQGGSGEAFFGQGTRLTVV.

The rearrangement joins TRBV12-3 or TRBV12-4 to TRBJ1-5; D is unclear. This CDR3 spans 12 amino acids. V was trimmed by 4 bases and J by 6 bases, leaving 7 bases between them. The CDR3 DNA reads TGTGCCAGCAGTTCTCTGTTTCAGCCCCAGCATTTT. It codes for CASSSLFQPQHF.

The chain carries TRBV14 and TRBJ2-2; D perhaps matches TRBD2 (5 bases). The CDR3 has 15 amino acids. Germline V gene data show CDR1 as SGHDN and CDR2 as FVKESK. Trimming removed 4 bases at V and 6 bases at J, with 15 bases between. CDR3 loop: CASSPRLPRPGELFF. The DNA of the CDR3 is TGTGCCAGCAGCCCGAGACTACCCCGACCCGGGGAGCTGTTTTTT. Full variable domain (missing parts from reference TRBV14 and TRBJ2-2): EAGVTQFPSHSVIEKGQTVTLRCDPISGHDNLYWYRRVMGKEIKFLLHFVKESKQDESGMPNNRFLAERTGGTYSTLKVQPAELEDSGVYFCASSPRLPRPGELFFGEGSRLTVL.

The rearrangement joins TRBV29-1 to TRBJ2-1; D is unclear. This CDR3 spans 15 amino acids. CDR1 and CDR2 from the germline V gene are SQVTM and ANQGSEA. V lost 0 bases and J lost 7, with 16 bases in between. This CDR3 reads CSVEDDRLSGNEQFF. CDR3 nucleotide sequence: TGCAGCGTTGAAGATGATCGGCTTTCTGGGAATGAGCAGTTCTTC.

V and J are TRBV5-4 and TRBJ1-4; D call uncertain. This CDR3 spans 15 amino acids. Germline CDR1 and CDR2: SGHNT and YYREEE (reference sequence). The V gene lost 2 bases and the J gene lost 4 bases, with 12 bases spanning the gap. The CDR3 coding sequence is TGTGCCAGCAGCTTTAAAGGAGGTGGTAATGAAAAACTGTTTTTT. Its translation: CASSFKGGGNEKLFF. Combining the CDR3 with reference TRBV5-4 and TRBJ1-4 gives the whole variable domain ETGVTQSPTHLIKTRGQQVTLRCSSQSGHNTVSWYQQALGQGPQFIFQYYREEENGRGNFPPRFSGLQFPNYSSELNVNALELDDSALYLCASSFKGGGNEKLFFGSGTQLSVL.

The chain couples TRBV2 to TRBJ1-6; D is uncertain. CDR1 is SNHLY and CDR2 is FYNNEI in the germline V gene. Between the trimmed V and J ends, which lost 5 bases and 0 bases, there was a span of 23 bases. CDR3 length equals 20 residues. CDR3 region: CASSTPFGVGQSSYNSPLHF. CDR3 nucleotides: TGTGCCAGCAGTACCCCATTTGGGGTAGGGCAAAGCTCCTATAATTCACCCCTCCACTTT.

The chain has TRBV18 and TRBJ1-1; TRBD1 matches 7 bases. J was trimmed by 4 bases and V by 2 bases; bases with no gene match: 7. The CDR3 is 15 amino acids. Germline V lookup: CDR1 KGHSH, CDR2 LQKENI. As DNA, the CDR3 is TGTGCCAGCTCACCAGCTCAGGGGGTGGCCACTGAAGCTTTCTTT. Residues: CASSPAQGVATEAFF.